What follows are 10 T cell receptor beta chains derived from one specimen sequenced in a study of cytomegalovirus exposure and HLA in healthy donors. Vbeta (60) and Jbeta (13) primers were used in the PCR. Assay: immunoSEQ multiplex PCR; the TCRdb copy retains only in-frame clones and omits some. Altogether 50,000 to 65,000 clones are present, approximately 81% being singletons, with the ten largest covering approximately 3%. What was sequenced was PBMCs. All receptors come from a young woman in good health and CMV-seronegative.

A few counts support this clone. The rearrangement joins TRBV30 to TRBJ2-5; 13 nucleotides align to TRBD2. Germline CDR1 reads GTSNPN; CDR2 reads SVGIG (reference sequence). The CDR3 runs to 14 residues. The chain's CDR3 is CASGLAGVGETQYF. The CDR3, as DNA: TGTGCATCCGGACTAGCGGGAGTCGGGGAGACCCAGTACTTC.

The V gene is TRBV30, the J gene TRBJ2-7; 10 bases map to TRBD2. V trimming: 1 base; J trimming: 3 bases; junction bases outside the gene matches: 12. The germline V gene encodes CDR1 GTSNPN and CDR2 SVGIG (reference sequence). This CDR3 comprises 17 residues. The CDR3 DNA is TGTGCCTGGAGTGCGCTAGCGGGAGCTCAACCCTACTACGAGCAGTACTTC. It is translated as CAWSALAGAQPYYEQYF.

The V call is TRBV6-1, the J call TRBJ2-7, with D uncertain. CDR1 is MNHNS, CDR2 SASEGT, per germline. This CDR3 spans 15 amino acids. The V end was cut by 2 bases, the J end by 5 bases, with 16 bases between. The CDR3: CASSEIEAENHEQYF. The CDR3 nucleotides are TGTGCCAGCAGTGAAATTGAGGCGGAGAACCACGAGCAGTACTTC.

The V and J genes are TRBV15 and TRBJ2-7, with TRBD2 matching over 7 bases. Germline trimming cut 3 bases from V and 4 bases from J; bases unmatched to any gene: 9. CDR1 and CDR2 from the germline V gene are LNHNV and YYDKDF (reference sequence). This CDR3 is built from 15 residues. DNA for the CDR3: TGTGCCACCAGCAGGGTTCTCACGGGGGGATACGAGCAGTACTTC. This encodes CATSRVLTGGYEQYF.

The V and J genes are TRBV27 and TRBJ2-3; perhaps TRBD1 as D (7 bases). Trimming removed 3 bases at V and 0 bases at J, with 10 bases between. CDR3 size: 15 residues. Per the germline V gene, CDR1 is MNHEY and CDR2 is SMNVEV (reference sequence). The CDR3 nucleotides are TGTGCCAGCAGTTTGGGGGGACAGAGCACAGATACGCAGTATTTT. Its protein is CASSLGGQSTDTQYF.

Only a few counts were recorded for this clone. The chain carries TRBV7-6 and TRBJ1-5; possibly TRBD1 for D (6 bases). The germline V gene encodes CDR1 SGHVS and CDR2 FNYEAQ. The CDR3 contains 15 residues. V lost 1 base and J lost 3, with 10 bases in between. The CDR3 nucleotides read TGTGCCAGCAGCTTAGGAGGGGGTCACAATCAGCCCCAGCATTTT. Translated, it gives CASSLGGGHNQPQHF.

This clone was picked up a small number of times. This chain connects TRBV7-2 to TRBJ1-5; D possibly corresponds to TRBD1 (5 bases). The V gene's germline CDR1 is SGHTA and CDR2 FQGNSA. CDR3 length equals 15 residues. The ends were cut back, 5 bases at V and 5 bases at J, with 16 bases in the middle. In nucleotides, the CDR3 is TGTGCCAGCAGCCCCCCGGGGAGGGGATATCAGCCCCAGCATTTT. This translates into CASSPPGRGYQPQHF.

As concerns this clone: The junction shows a germline mismatch at one end, possibly a read error. The chain is built from TRBV5-1 and TRBJ2-6; 8 bases agree with TRBD1. The length of the CDR3 is 14 residues. Germline V lookup: CDR1 SGHRS, CDR2 YFSETQ. CDR3 region: CASTRAQGANGLTF. The CDR3 nucleotides are TGCGCCAGCACAAGGGCGCAGGGGGCCAACGGCCTGACTTTC.

The chain uses TRBV9 and TRBJ2-3; TRBD1 agrees at 11 bases. Per germline, CDR1 SGDLS and CDR2 YYNGEE. J gave up 6 bases and V 0 bases, and 6 bases lay outside the gene matches. The CDR3 runs 16 residues. The CDR3 region is CASSVDRDRGGDTQYF. In DNA form, the CDR3 reads TGTGCCAGCAGCGTAGATAGGGACAGGGGGGGTGATACGCAGTATTTT.

The chain employs TRBV6-6 and TRBJ1-1; 7 nucleotides match TRBD1. The germline V gene encodes CDR1 MNHNY and CDR2 SVGAGI (reference sequence). This CDR3 is 13 amino acids long. With 6 bases clipped from V and 1 base from J, the junction kept 2 bases outside the gene matches. The DNA for the CDR3 is TGTGCCAGCAGCCGACAGGGGAACACTGAAGCTTTCTTT. Amino acid sequence: CASSRQGNTEAFF.